This TCR beta chain was found in a study of T-cell reconstitution after alpha-beta-depleted transplantation in children. Study results and caveats: There were reportedly several hundred expanded graft clones from which alpha-beta T cells came about two months after transplant. One year post-transplant, T-cell counts and diversity were largely derived from T cells produced anew. Surviving recipient T cells and thymic progenitors produced the high day-60 TCRbeta diversity seen in some patients.

Preparation of the TCRbeta library used unique molecular identifiers. From the PCR reads, TCRdb called clonotypes with MiXCR, one entry per CDR3 protein. The repertoire holds 450,000 to 600,000 distinct CDR3 sequences, with more than 9% as singletons. CDR1 and CDR2 from the germline V gene are LGHNA and YSLEER. The CDR3 extends over 16 amino acids. Germline trimming cut 3 bases from V and 2 bases from J; bases unmatched to any gene: 7. This clonotype was picked up many times. What it binds is unknown. This receptor was taken from a child aged 2 to 10 with inherited bone marrow failure, due to receive a stem cell transplant. The genes are TRBV4-3 and TRBJ2-5; 9 bases fit TRBD2. The sample in question was PBMCs, obtained before TCRalphabeta/CD19-depleted stem cell transplant. The CDR3 DNA sequence: TGCGCCAGCAGCCAGATGGGACTAGCCTCACAAGAGACCCAGTACTTC. This gives the protein CASSQMGLASQETQYF.